This T cell receptor beta chain was obtained from a study of blood T cell repertoires in COVID-19. Clones were read by immunoSEQ multiplex PCR, and TCRdb kept only the in-frame ones, dropping some. The data show around 310,000 clones, with approximately 89% seen just once and about 4.7% held by the top ten. With 4 bases removed from V and 8 bases from J, the gap between germline ends came to 11 bases. This CDR3 spans 12 amino acids. Germline V gives CDR1 SGHVS, CDR2 FNYEAQ. Participant-given clinical history determined each cohort assignment. The sample was PBMCs or T cells enriched from blood (not recorded which). This chain uses TRBV7-6 with TRBJ1-1, with a weak D call TRBD1 (5 bases). This clonotype was obtained from a man aged 25-45 years who had recovered from COVID-19. The CDR3 DNA reads as TGTGCCAGCAGCTCCCCCGGGGGAGAAGCTTTCTTT. It translates to CASSSPGGEAFF.